This TCR beta chain was sequenced for a study of T-cell reconstitution after alpha-beta-depleted transplantation in children. Regarding the study as a whole: High day-60 TCRbeta diversity in some patients came from surviving recipient T cells and thymic progenitors. Several hundred expanded graft clones reportedly were the source of alpha-beta T cells about two months after transplant. Among T cells one year after transplant, newly produced cells accounted for most counts and diversity.

This clonotype was detected only a few times. What it binds is unknown. Preparation of the TCRbeta library involved a method that used unique molecular identifiers. TCRdb itself ran the PCR reads through MiXCR, one entry per CDR3 protein. The sample lists about 980,000 distinct CDR3 sequences; about 26% were seen once. The V gene's germline CDR1 is SGHAT and CDR2 FQNNGV. Between the trimmed V and J ends, which lost 5 bases and 1 base, there was a span of 10 bases. This CDR3 region has 14 residues. The gene calls are TRBV11-2 and TRBJ2-3; D is possibly TRBD1 (6 bases). Sequencing was performed on PBMCs, mostly from graft donor cells, taken 360 days after TCRalphabeta/CD19-depleted stem cell transplant. This sequence originates from a boy in the first two years of life who had a stem cell transplant for SCID, so the T cells may come from the graft donor. The CDR3 DNA follows: TGTGCCAGCAGCGAGGGACATCGCACAGATACGCAGTATTTT. Translated, it gives CASSEGHRTDTQYF.